The T cell receptor (beta chain) described here comes from a study of blood T cell repertoires in COVID-19. Looking at the study overall: COVID-19 samples from acute and convalescent phases originated in the United States, Italy and Spain. T cells, B-cell-depleted T cells, or PBMCs supplied cDNA or gDNA.

In the original workflow: Amplification with reference gene primers provided the estimates of nucleated cell counts. The data were produced by immunoSEQ multiplex PCR, yet TCRdb's version contains in-frame clones alone and is incomplete. The V and J calls and the clone size are those of that table, but D and trimming were determined from the DNA. The sample records roughly 240,000 clones, approximately 87% being singletons. The V segment lost 9 bases and the J segment 7 bases; nucleotides outside the gene matches: 11. The germline CDR1 and CDR2 sequences are MNHEY and SVGAGI. The CDR3 covers 15 residues.

The receptor was derived from a man in his sixties who had recovered from COVID-19. The J gene is TRBJ1-5, the V gene TRBV6-5; TRBD1 matches at 11 bases. The sequenced sample consisted of peripheral blood. Written as DNA, the CDR3 is TGTGCCAGTGAAGCCGGGACAGGGGGATACCAGCCCCAGCATTTT. Translating gives CASEAGTGGYQPQHF.